Listed below are T cell receptor beta chains from one sample, sequenced in a study of CD8+ T cells in alopecia areata. Produced via immunoSEQ multiplex PCR; TCRdb's table is partial and in-frame only. The sample yields approximately 91,000 clones, nearly 45% seen once. The source material was CD4+ T cells sorted from blood. All receptors derive from a human donor with alopecia areata. Each CDR3 is given with its conserved first and last residue. Each record gives: D gene, J gene, clone size, V gene, CDR3 protein, CDR3 DNA. A D gene is named only where the DNA matches it firmly. Clone sizes are given selectively: once, few, many, or a class where the clone is expanded.

TRBD2	TRBJ2-3	NA	TRBV27	CASSPLSGSGADTQYF	TGTGCCAGCAGTCCTCTTAGCGGGAGTGGGGCAGATACGCAGTATTTT
TRBD2	TRBJ2-3	NA	TRBV29-1	CSVAREGSDTQYF	TGCAGCGTTGCCCGGGAGGGTTCGGATACGCAGTATTTT
NA	TRBJ2-2	few	TRBV11-3	CASSSVNTGELFF	TGTGCCAGCAGCTCCGTGAACACCGGGGAGCTGTTTTTT
NA	TRBJ1-1	NA	TRBV30	CAWSRGFEAFF	TGTGCCTGGAGCAGGGGATTTGAAGCTTTCTTT
NA	TRBJ2-4	NA	TRBV19	CASSTYTQENIQYF	TGTGCCAGTAGTACCTATACCCAGGAAAACATTCAGTACTTC
NA	TRBJ1-1	few	TRBV29-1	CSVADPLPGAFF	TGCAGCGTGGCGGACCCTTTGCCAGGAGCTTTCTTT
NA	TRBJ2-7	few	TRBV30	CAWSRTRLPLAYEQYF	TGTGCCTGGAGTCGAACCCGACTTCCACTTGCCTACGAGCAGTACTTC
NA	TRBJ2-7	NA	TRBV29-1	CSVEQAGYEQYF	TGCAGCGTTGAGCAGGCTGGCTACGAGCAGTACTTC
NA	TRBJ1-5	once	TRBV30	CAWSHLTEYNQPQHF	TGTGCCTGGAGTCACCTGACTGAGTACAATCAGCCCCAGCATTTT
NA	TRBJ2-7	NA	TRBV28	CASSWDLGEQYF	TGTGCCAGCAGTTGGGATCTCGGCGAGCAGTACTTC
NA	TRBJ1-1	NA	TRBV30	CAWSVNTEAFF	TGTGCCTGGAGTGTGAACACTGAAGCTTTCTTT
NA	TRBJ2-1	NA	TRBV23-1	CASSHRRDNEQFF	TGCGCCAGCAGTCACCGAAGAGACAATGAGCAGTTCTTC
NA	TRBJ2-1	NA	TRBV29-1	CSVEDTSRGGYNEQFF	TGCAGCGTTGAAGATACGTCCCGTGGGGGCTACAATGAGCAGTTCTTC
TRBD2	TRBJ2-7	NA	TRBV29-1	CSVGWEGYEQYF	TGCAGCGTTGGATGGGAGGGCTACGAGCAGTACTTC
TRBD1	TRBJ1-1	NA	TRBV29-1	CSVGGQGAREAFF	TGCAGCGTTGGAGGACAGGGGGCAAGAGAAGCTTTCTTT
TRBD1	TRBJ1-5	NA	TRBV2	CAGKCRTGCKPQHF	TGTGCCGGGAAATGTAGGACAGGGTGTAAGCCCCAGCATTTT
NA	TRBJ2-3	NA	TRBV29-1	CSVEDQRDTQYF	TGCAGCGTTGAAGATCAGAGGGATACGCAGTATTTT
NA	TRBJ2-5	few	TRBV29-1	CSVDTVGETQYF	TGCAGCGTTGACACCGTGGGAGAGACCCAGTACTTC
TRBD1	TRBJ2-7	few	TRBV29-1	CSVEGRQGNNEQYF	TGCAGCGTTGAAGGGAGACAGGGCAACAACGAGCAGTACTTC
NA	TRBJ1-1	NA	TRBV30	CAWNRVTNTEAFF	TGTGCCTGGAACAGGGTGACGAACACTGAAGCTTTCTTT
NA	TRBJ1-5	NA	TRBV30	CAWSVGGAMINQPQHF	TGTGCCTGGAGTGTAGGAGGGGCTATGATCAATCAGCCCCAGCATTTT
NA	TRBJ1-1	NA	TRBV6-5	CASSFARGDTEAFF	TGTGCCAGCAGCTTTGCCCGGGGCGACACTGAAGCTTTCTTT
TRBD1	TRBJ2-5	once	TRBV28	CANARDRGETQYF	TGTGCCAACGCCCGGGACAGGGGAGAGACCCAGTACTTC
NA	TRBJ1-1	NA	TRBV27	CASSAPGHSAFF	TGTGCCAGCAGTGCCCCGGGACATTCGGCTTTCTTT
NA	TRBJ2-5	NA	TRBV30	CAWSVIRGTETQYF	TGTGCCTGGAGTGTGATCCGGGGTACAGAGACCCAGTACTTC
NA	TRBJ2-5	NA	TRBV5-6	CASSLGGEETQYF	TGTGCCAGCAGCTTGGGTGGGGAAGAGACCCAGTACTTC
NA	TRBJ2-5	NA	TRBV29-1	CSVPRGGVRETQYF	TGCAGCGTCCCCCGTGGGGGAGTGCGAGAGACCCAGTACTTC
NA	TRBJ1-5	NA	TRBV29-1	CSVGGMDQPQHF	TGCAGCGTTGGGGGTATGGATCAGCCCCAGCATTTT
TRBD1	TRBJ2-7	few	TRBV7-2	CASSFRSGTAPYEQYF	TGTGCCAGCAGCTTCCGATCCGGGACAGCACCCTACGAGCAGTACTTC
NA	TRBJ2-5	NA	TRBV29-1	CSVGLGGETQYF	TGCAGCGTAGGCCTCGGAGGGGAGACCCAGTACTTC
NA	TRBJ1-4	NA	TRBV25-1	CASRFSTNEKLFF	TGTGCCAGCCGGTTTTCAACTAATGAAAAACTGTTTTTT
TRBD2	TRBJ2-7	NA	TRBV7-2	CASTWSSGGAYEQYF	TGTGCCAGCACCTGGTCTAGCGGGGGGGCCTACGAGCAGTACTTC
NA	TRBJ2-5	few	TRBV29-1	CSVEDRGLSETQYF	TGCAGCGTTGAAGATCGCGGTTTGTCGGAGACCCAGTACTTC
NA	TRBJ2-6	NA	TRBV30	CAWSVQGRSSGANVLTF	TGTGCCTGGAGTGTACAGGGACGGAGCTCTGGGGCCAACGTCCTGACTTTC
TRBD1	TRBJ2-7	NA	TRBV28	CASRPSPQGAHEQYF	TGTGCCAGCAGACCCTCCCCGCAGGGGGCCCACGAGCAGTACTTC
NA	TRBJ2-3	NA	TRBV29-1	CSVAQGRSDTQYF	TGCAGCGTTGCCCAGGGAAGGTCAGATACGCAGTATTTT
TRBD1	TRBJ1-6	NA	TRBV30	CASRDRDNSPLHF	TGTGCCTCCCGGGACAGAGATAATTCACCCCTCCACTTT
NA	TRBJ1-5	NA	TRBV29-1	CSVVVGHQNQPQHF	TGCAGCGTTGTTGTGGGACACCAGAATCAGCCCCAGCATTTT
NA	TRBJ2-1	NA	TRBV29-1	CSGGTNNANEQFF	TGCAGCGGGGGAACTAACAACGCCAATGAGCAGTTCTTC
NA	TRBJ2-1	NA	TRBV29-1	CSVEASGHNEQFF	TGCAGCGTTGAAGCATCCGGGCACAATGAGCAGTTCTTC
NA	TRBJ2-1	NA	TRBV29-1	CSVEVIRGGEQFF	TGCAGCGTTGAAGTAATCCGGGGTGGTGAGCAGTTCTTC
NA	TRBJ2-7	NA	TRBV5-1	CASSLSQGTEQYF	TGCGCCAGCAGCTTATCTCAGGGGACCGAGCAGTACTTC
TRBD1	TRBJ1-5	NA	TRBV5-1	CASSLEGQGLQPQHF	TGCGCCAGCAGCTTAGAGGGACAGGGTTTGCAGCCCCAGCATTTT
NA	TRBJ1-4	few	TRBV9	CASSRQDGTEKLFF	TGTGCCAGCAGCAGACAGGATGGGACTGAAAAACTGTTTTTT
TRBD1	TRBJ1-4	NA	TRBV30	CAWRTGQHEKLFF	TGTGCCTGGCGGACAGGTCAGCATGAAAAACTGTTTTTT
NA	TRBJ1-3	few	TRBV4-1	CASSQIAGRNSGNTIYF	TGCGCCAGCAGCCAAATTGCAGGACGGAACTCTGGAAACACCATATATTTT
NA	TRBJ1-2	NA	TRBV2	CASTTLGYGYTF	TGTGCCAGCACCACTTTGGGCTATGGCTACACCTTC
NA	TRBJ2-3	NA	TRBV29-1	CSVELMLDSTDTQYF	TGCAGCGTTGAATTGATGCTGGACAGCACAGATACGCAGTATTTT
NA	TRBJ1-4	NA	TRBV30	CAWTPGVGEKLFF	TGTGCCTGGACCCCAGGGGTTGGTGAAAAACTGTTTTTT
NA	TRBJ2-5	few	TRBV28	CASSSLWSKETQYF	TGTGCCAGCAGTTCCCTTTGGTCCAAAGAGACCCAGTACTTC
NA	TRBJ1-4	NA	TRBV20-1	CSALTNEKLFF	TGCAGTGCCCTTACTAATGAAAAACTGTTTTTT
NA	TRBJ1-1	NA	TRBV29-1	CSLIRLRSEAFF	TGCAGCCTAATCCGCCTCCGCTCTGAAGCTTTCTTT
NA	TRBJ1-5	few	TRBV25-1	CASQGYNQPQHF	TGTGCCAGCCAGGGGTACAATCAGCCCCAGCATTTT
NA	TRBJ2-7	NA	TRBV29-1	CSVEFSGRGYEQYF	TGCAGCGTTGAGTTTTCCGGGAGAGGCTACGAGCAGTACTTC
NA	TRBJ2-3	NA	TRBV30	CAWYKRLVGSTDTQYF	TGTGCCTGGTATAAAAGACTAGTCGGAAGCACAGATACGCAGTATTTT